The clone carrying this TCR beta chain was picked up a small number of times. Its specificity is not known. Expressed TCRB transcripts were sequenced because the entire RNA isolate underwent reverse transcription. Profiled with immunoSEQ multiplex PCR; TCRdb holds only in-frame clones, not every one. Among 630,000 or so clones listed, about an eighth were seen once. Trimming stripped 1 base from V and 7 bases from J, with 23 bases between. Per the germline V gene, CDR1 is SGHAT and CDR2 is FQNNGV. The CDR3 totals 18 residues. The sample belongs to a study of beta chain features in type 1 diabetes. Notes on the study in general: Shortening that was moderate but significant affected the TCRB CDR3s of Type 1 diabetes patients in all four CD4+ subsets.

The genes are TRBV11-2 and TRBJ2-1; D uncertain. This TCR derives from a man younger than 35 with type 1 diabetes. Sequencing was performed on naive CD4+ T cells from blood. CDR3 bases: TGTGCCAGCAGCTTAGGCGGCGGCGTTAGGAAGGTGTTGAATGAGCAGTTCTTC. It is translated as CASSLGGGVRKVLNEQFF.